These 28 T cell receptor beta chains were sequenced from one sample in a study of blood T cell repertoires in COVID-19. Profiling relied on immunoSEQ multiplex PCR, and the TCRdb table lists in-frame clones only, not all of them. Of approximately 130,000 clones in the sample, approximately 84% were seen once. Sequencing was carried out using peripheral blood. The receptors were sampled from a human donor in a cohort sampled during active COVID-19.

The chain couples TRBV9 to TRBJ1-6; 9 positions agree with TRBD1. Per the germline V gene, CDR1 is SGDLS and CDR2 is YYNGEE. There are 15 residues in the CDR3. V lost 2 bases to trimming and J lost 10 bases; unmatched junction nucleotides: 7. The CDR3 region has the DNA TGTGCCAGCAGCGTCTCCGGGACAGGGTTCTCACCCCTCCACTTT. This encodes CASSVSGTGFSPLHF.

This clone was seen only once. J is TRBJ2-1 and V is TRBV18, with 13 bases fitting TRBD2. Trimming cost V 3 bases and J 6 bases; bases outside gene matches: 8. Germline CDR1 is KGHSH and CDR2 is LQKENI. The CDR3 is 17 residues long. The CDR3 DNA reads TGTGCCAGCTCACCCCGCCAAACTAGCGGGGGGGCCAATGAGCAGTTCTTC. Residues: CASSPRQTSGGANEQFF.

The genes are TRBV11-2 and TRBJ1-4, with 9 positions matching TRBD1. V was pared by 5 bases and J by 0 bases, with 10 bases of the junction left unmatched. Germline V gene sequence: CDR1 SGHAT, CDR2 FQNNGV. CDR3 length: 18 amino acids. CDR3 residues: CASSPWDRVTPTNEKLFF. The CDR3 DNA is TGTGCCAGCAGCCCCTGGGACAGGGTGACGCCAACTAATGAAAAACTGTTTTTT.

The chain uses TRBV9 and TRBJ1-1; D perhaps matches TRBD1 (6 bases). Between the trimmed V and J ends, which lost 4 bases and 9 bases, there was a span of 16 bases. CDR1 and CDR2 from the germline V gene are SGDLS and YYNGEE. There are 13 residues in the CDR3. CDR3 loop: CASSTPSTGKAFF. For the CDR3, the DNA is TGTGCCAGCAGCACACCGTCCACAGGGAAAGCTTTCTTT. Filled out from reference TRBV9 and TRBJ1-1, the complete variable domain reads DSGVTQTPKHLITATGQRVTLRCSPRSGDLSVYWYQQSLDQGLQFLIQYYNGEERAKGNILERFSAQQFPDLHSELNLSSLELGDSALYFCASSTPSTGKAFFGQGTRLTVV.

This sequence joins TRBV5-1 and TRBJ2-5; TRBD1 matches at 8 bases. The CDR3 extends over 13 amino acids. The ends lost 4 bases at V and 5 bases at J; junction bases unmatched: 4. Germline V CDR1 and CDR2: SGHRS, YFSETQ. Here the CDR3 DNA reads TGCGCCAGCAGCAAGGACAGGGCCGAGACCCAGTACTTC. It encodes CASSKDRAETQYF.

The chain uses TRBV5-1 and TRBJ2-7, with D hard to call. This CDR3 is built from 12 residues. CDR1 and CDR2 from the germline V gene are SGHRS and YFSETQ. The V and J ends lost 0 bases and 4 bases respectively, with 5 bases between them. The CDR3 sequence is CASSLGEYEQYF. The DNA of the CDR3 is TGCGCCAGCAGCTTGGGAGAATACGAGCAGTACTTC.

The CDR3 region has the DNA TGTGCCTGGAGTGTGGTGGGACTCGGTGAAAAACTGTTTTTT. Translated: CAWSVVGLGEKLFF. The chain has TRBV30 and TRBJ1-4; weak D call: TRBD1 (5 bases). The germline CDR1 and CDR2 sequences are GTSNPN and SVGIG (reference sequence). V lost 0 bases and J 7 bases, leaving 12 bases between the germline ends. The CDR3 spans 14 residues.

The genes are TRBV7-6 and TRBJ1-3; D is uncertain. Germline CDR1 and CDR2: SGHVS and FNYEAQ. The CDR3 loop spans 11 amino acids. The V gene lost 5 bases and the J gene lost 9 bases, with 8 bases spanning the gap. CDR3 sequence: CASSLRGTIYF. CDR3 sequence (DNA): TGTGCCAGCAGCCTCCGGGGCACCATATATTTT.

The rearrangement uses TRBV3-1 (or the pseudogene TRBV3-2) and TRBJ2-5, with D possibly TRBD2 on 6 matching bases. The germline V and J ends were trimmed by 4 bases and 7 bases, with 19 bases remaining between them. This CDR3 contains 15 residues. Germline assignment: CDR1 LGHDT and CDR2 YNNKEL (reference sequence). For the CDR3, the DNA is TGTGCCAGCAGCCTGCGGGACGGCCGCTTTGGGACCCAGTACTTC. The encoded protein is CASSLRDGRFGTQYF.

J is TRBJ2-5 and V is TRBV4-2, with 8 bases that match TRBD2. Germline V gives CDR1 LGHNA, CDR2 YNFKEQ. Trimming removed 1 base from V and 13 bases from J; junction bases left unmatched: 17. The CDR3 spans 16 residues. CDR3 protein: CASSQVDVAGTPSLYF. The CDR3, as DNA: TGTGCCAGCAGCCAAGTGGATGTAGCGGGGACCCCATCCCTGTACTTC.

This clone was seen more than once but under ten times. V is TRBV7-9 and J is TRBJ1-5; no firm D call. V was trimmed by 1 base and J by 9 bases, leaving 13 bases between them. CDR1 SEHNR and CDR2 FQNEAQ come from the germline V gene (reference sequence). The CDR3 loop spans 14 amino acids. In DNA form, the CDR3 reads TGTGCCAGCAGCTTAGAGGGCGGGTTTGCGCCCCAGCATTTT. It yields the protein CASSLEGGFAPQHF.

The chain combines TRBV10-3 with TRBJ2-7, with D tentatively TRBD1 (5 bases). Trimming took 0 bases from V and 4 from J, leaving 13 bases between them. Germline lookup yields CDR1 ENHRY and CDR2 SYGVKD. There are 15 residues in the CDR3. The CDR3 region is CAISESDKVEYEQYF. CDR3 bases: TGTGCCATCAGTGAGTCGGACAAGGTTGAATACGAGCAGTACTTC.

This chain's CDR3 is CASRETGLGQPQHF. DNA for the CDR3: TGTGCCAGCAGGGAAACAGGGCTGGGACAGCCCCAGCATTTT. This chain links TRBV27 with TRBJ1-5; tentatively, D is TRBD1 (6 bases). Germline V gene data show CDR1 as MNHEY and CDR2 as SMNVEV (reference sequence). V was trimmed by 6 bases and J by 7 bases, leaving 16 bases between them. This CDR3 contains 14 residues.

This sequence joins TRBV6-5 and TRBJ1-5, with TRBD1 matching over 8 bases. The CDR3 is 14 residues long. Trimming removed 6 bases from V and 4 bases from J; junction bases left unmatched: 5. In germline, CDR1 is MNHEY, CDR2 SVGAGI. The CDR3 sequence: CASRTGAGNQPQHF. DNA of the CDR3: TGTGCCAGCAGGACAGGGGCGGGTAATCAGCCCCAGCATTTT.

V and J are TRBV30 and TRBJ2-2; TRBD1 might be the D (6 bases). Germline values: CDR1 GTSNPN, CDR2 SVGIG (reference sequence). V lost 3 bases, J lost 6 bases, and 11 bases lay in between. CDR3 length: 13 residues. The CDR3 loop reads CAWRGARAGELFF. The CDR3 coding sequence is TGTGCCTGGAGGGGGGCAAGGGCCGGGGAGCTGTTTTTT.

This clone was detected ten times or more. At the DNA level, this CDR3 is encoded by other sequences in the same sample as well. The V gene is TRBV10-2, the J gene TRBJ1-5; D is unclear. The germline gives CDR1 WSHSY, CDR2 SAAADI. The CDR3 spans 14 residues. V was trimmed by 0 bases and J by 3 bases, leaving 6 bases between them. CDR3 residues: CASSESGLNQPQHF. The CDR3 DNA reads TGCGCCAGCAGTGAGTCGGGCCTCAATCAGCCCCAGCATTTT.

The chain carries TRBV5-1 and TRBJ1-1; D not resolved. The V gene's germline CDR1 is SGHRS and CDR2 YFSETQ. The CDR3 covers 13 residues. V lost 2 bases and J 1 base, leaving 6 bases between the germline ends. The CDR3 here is CASSLNWNTEAFF. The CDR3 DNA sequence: TGCGCCAGCAGCTTAAACTGGAACACTGAAGCTTTCTTT. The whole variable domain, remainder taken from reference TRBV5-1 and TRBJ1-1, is KAGVTQTPRYLIKTRGQQVTLSCSPISGHRSVSWYQQTPGQGLQFLFEYFSETQRNKGNFPGRFSGRQFSNSRSEMNVSTLELGDSALYLCASSLNWNTEAFFGQGTRLTVV.

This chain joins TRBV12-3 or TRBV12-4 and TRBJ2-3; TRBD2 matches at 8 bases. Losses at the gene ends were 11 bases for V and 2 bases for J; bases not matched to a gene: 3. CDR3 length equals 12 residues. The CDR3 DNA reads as TGTGCCGATAGCGGGGACACAGATACGCAGTATTTT. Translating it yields CADSGDTDTQYF.

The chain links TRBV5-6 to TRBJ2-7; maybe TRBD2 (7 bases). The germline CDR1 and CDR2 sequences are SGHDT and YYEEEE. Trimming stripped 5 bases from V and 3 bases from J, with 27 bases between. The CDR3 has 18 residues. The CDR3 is CASSIGLRRGPGLYEQYF. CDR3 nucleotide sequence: TGTGCCAGCAGTATTGGGCTGAGGCGGGGGCCAGGCCTCTACGAGCAGTACTTC.

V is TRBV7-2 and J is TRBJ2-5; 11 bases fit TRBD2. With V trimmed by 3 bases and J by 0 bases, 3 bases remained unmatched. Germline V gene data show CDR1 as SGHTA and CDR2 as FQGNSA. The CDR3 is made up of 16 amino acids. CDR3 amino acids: CASSLTSGMYQETQYF. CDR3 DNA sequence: TGTGCCAGCAGCTTGACTAGCGGGATGTACCAAGAGACCCAGTACTTC. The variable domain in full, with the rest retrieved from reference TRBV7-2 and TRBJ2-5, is GAGVSQSPSNKVTEKGKDVELRCDPISGHTALYWYRQSLGQGLEFLIYFQGNSAPDKSGLPSDRFSAERTGGSVSTLTIQRTQQEDSAVYLCASSLTSGMYQETQYFGPGTRLLVL.

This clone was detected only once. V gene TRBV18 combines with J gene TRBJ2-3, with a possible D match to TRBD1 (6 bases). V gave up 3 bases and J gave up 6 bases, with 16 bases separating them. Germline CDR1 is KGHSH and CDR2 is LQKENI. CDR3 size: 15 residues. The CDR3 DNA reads TGTGCCAGCTCACCGATACAGGGTCAAGTCGATACGCAGTATTTT. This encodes CASSPIQGQVDTQYF.

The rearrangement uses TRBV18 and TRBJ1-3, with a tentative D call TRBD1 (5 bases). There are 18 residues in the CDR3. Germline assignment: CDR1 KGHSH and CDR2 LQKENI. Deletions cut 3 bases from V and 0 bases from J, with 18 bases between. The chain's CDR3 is CASSPIRPDSVSGNTIYF. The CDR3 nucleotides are TGTGCCAGCTCACCCATACGCCCTGACAGTGTCTCTGGAAACACCATATATTTT.

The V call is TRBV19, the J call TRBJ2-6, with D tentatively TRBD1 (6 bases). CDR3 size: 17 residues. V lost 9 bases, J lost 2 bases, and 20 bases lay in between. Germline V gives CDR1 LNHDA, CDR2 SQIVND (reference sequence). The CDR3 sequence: CASLEQGRLAGANVLTF. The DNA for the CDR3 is TGTGCCAGCCTGGAACAGGGACGCCTCGCTGGGGCCAACGTCCTGACTTTC.

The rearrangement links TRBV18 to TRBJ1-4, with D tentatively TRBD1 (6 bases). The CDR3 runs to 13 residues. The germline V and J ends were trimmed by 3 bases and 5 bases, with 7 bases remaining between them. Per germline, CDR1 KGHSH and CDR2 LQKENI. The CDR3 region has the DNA TGTGCCAGCTCACCTGACAGGAATGAAAAACTGTTTTTT. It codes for CASSPDRNEKLFF.

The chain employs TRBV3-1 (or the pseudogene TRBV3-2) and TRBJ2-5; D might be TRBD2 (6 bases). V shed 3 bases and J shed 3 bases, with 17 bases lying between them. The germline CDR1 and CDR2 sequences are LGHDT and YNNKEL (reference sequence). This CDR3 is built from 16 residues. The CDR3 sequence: CASSHGAGITKETQYF. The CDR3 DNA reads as TGTGCCAGCAGCCACGGGGCGGGGATCACAAAAGAGACCCAGTACTTC.

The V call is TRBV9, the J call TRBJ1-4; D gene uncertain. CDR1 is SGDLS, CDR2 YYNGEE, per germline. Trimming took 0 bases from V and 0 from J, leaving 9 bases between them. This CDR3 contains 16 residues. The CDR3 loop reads CASSVAPQATNEKLFF. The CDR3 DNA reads TGTGCCAGCAGCGTAGCACCCCAGGCAACTAATGAAAAACTGTTTTTT.

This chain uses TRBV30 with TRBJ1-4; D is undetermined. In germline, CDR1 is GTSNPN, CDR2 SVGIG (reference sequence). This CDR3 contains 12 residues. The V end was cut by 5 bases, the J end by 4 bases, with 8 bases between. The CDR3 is CAWHGVNEKLFF. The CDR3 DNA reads TGTGCCTGGCACGGGGTTAATGAAAAACTGTTTTTT.

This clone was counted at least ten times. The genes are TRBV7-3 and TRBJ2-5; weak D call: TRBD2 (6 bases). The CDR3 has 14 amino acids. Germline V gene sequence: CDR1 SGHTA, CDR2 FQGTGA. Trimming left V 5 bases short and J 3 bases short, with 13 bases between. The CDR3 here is CASSLSPGEETQYF. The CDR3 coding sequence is TGTGCCAGCAGCCTCTCCCCGGGGGAAGAGACCCAGTACTTC.